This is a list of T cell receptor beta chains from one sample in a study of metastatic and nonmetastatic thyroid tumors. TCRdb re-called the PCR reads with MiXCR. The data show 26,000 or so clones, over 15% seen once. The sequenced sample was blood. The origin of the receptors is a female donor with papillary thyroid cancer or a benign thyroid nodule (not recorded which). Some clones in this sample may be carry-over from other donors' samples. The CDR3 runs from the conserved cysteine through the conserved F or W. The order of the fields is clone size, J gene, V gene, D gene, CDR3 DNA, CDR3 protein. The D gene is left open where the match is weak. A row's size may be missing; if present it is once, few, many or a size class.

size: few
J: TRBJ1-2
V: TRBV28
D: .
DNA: TGTGCCAGCAGTTCCCGGTCCCCTCCCTATGGCTACACCTTC
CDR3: CASSSRSPPYGYTF

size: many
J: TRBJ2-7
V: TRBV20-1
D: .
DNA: TGCAGTGCTAGCGGTAATTCCTACGAGCAGTACTTC
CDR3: CSASGNSYEQYF

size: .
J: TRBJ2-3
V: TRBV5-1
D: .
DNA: TGCGCCAGCAGCTTGGGGGCGGGGGCACCAGATACGCAGTATTTT
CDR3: CASSLGAGAPDTQYF

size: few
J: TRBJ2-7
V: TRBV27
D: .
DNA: TGTGCCAGCAGGGAGTTAACCTCCTACGAGCAGTACTTC
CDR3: CASRELTSYEQYF

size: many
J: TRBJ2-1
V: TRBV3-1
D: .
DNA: TGTGCCAGCAGCCCTGAGCGAGGGGGAGGTTTTGATGAGCAGTTCTTC
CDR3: CASSPERGGGFDEQFF

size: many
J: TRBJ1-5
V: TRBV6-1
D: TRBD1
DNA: TGTGCCAGCAGTGCGGGACAGGGCCGTAGCAATCAGCCCCAGCATTTT
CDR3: CASSAGQGRSNQPQHF

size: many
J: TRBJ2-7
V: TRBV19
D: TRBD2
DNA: TGTGCCAGTAAAGGGACTAGCGACACCTACGAGCAGTACTTC
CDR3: CASKGTSDTYEQYF

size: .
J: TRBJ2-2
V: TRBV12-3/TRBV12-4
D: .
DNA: TGTGCCAGCAGCCTACAGGGACCCGGGGAGCTGTTTTTT
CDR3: CASSLQGPGELFF

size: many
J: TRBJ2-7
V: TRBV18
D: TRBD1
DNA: TGTGCCAGCTCGTCCGGACAGGGAGACTACGAGCAGTACTTC
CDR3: CASSSGQGDYEQYF

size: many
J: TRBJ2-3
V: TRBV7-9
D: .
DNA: TGTGCCAGCACCCCCCCCGGATTCGGGAGTAGCACAGATACGCAGTATTTT
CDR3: CASTPPGFGSSTDTQYF

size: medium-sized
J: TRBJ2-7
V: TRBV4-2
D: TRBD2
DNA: TGTGCCGGGGGGGACTCCTACGAGCAGTACTTC
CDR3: CAGGDSYEQYF

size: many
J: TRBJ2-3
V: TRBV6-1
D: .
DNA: TGTGCCAGCAACCCAGGGGGGAGCACAGATACGCAGTATTTT
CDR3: CASNPGGSTDTQYF

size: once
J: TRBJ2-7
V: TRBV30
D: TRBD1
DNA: TGTGCCTGGAGTTTAGGACAGGGGCTCTACGAGCAGTACTTC
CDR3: CAWSLGQGLYEQYF

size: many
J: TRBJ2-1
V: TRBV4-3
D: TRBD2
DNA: TGCGCCAGCAGCCCTACTCGCGGGAGTATATTCTCCTACAATGAGCAGTTCTTC
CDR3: CASSPTRGSIFSYNEQFF

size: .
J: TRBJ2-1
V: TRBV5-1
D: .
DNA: TGCGCCAGCATCTCGGGGGTCCTATCCTACAATGAGCAGTTCTTC
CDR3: CASISGVLSYNEQFF

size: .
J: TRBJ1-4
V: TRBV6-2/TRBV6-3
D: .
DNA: TGTGCCAGCACCCCGCGAAGAGGAAAACTGTTTTTT
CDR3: CASTPRRGKLFF

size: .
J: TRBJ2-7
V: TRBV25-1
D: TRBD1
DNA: TGTGCCAGCAGTGAGGGGACAGTGGTCTACGAGCAGTACTTC
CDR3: CASSEGTVVYEQYF

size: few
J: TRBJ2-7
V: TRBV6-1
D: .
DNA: TGTGCCAGCCGGATGGGTGTGTGGAATAACGAGCAGTACTTC
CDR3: CASRMGVWNNEQYF

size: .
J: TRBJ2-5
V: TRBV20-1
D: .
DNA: TGCAGTGCTAGGCCACTCCAGTCTTCTGATACCCAGTACTTC
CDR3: CSARPLQSSDTQYF

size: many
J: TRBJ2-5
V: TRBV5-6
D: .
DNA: TGTGCCAGCAGCCCTACGACAGCAAAAGAGACCCAGTACTTC
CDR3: CASSPTTAKETQYF

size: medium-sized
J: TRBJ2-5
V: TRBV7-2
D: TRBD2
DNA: TGTGCCAGCAGCAAGCGGGAGGGCGGCCAAGAGACCCAGTACTTC
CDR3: CASSKREGGQETQYF

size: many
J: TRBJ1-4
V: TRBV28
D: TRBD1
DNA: TGTGCCAGCAGACTACAGGGGGCCAATGAAAAACTGTTTTTT
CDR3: CASRLQGANEKLFF

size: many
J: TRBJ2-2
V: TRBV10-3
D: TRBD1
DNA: TGTGCCATCAGTGAGTCGCGGGACAGGGGCACCGGGGAGCTGTTTTTT
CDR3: CAISESRDRGTGELFF

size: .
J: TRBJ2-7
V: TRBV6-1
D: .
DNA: TGTGCCAGCTCTCGAGTATCGGACTACGAGCAGTACTTC
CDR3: CASSRVSDYEQYF

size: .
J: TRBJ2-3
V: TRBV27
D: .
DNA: TGTGCCAGCAGTTTCTTATTCCCAGATACGCAGTATTTT
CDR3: CASSFLFPDTQYF

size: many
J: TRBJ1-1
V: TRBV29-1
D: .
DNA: TGCAGCGTTGGTCCAGGGAGCACTGAAGCTTTCTTT
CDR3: CSVGPGSTEAFF

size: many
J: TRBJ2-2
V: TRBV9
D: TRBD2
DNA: TGTGCCAGCAGCGTAGCCCCGGGGGCGGGAGGCACCGGGGAGCTGTTTTTT
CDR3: CASSVAPGAGGTGELFF

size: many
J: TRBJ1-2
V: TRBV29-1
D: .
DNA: TGCAGCGTTGAAGGCAGGGTGGGCGGCTACACCTTC
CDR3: CSVEGRVGGYTF

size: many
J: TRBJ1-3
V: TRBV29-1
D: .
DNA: TGCAGCGTACCGGACCGAGACTCTGGAAACACCATATATTTT
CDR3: CSVPDRDSGNTIYF

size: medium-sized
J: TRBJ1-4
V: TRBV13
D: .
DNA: TGTGCCAGCAGCCGAGGGACTGGGACTCCAAGCGATGAAAAACTGTTTTTT
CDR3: CASSRGTGTPSDEKLFF

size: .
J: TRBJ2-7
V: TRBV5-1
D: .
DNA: TGCGCCAGCAGCTTCACGGGAGATGAATACGAGCAGTACTTC
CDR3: CASSFTGDEYEQYF

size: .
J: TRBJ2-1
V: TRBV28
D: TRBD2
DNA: TGTGCCAGCGGTAACCGCGGGAGTACGATGGACAATGAGCAGTTCTTC
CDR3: CASGNRGSTMDNEQFF

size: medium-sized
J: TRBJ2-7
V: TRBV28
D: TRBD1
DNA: TGTGCCAGCAGTAATCAACCAAGAGGCGGGACAGGGTACTACGAGCAGTACTTC
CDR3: CASSNQPRGGTGYYEQYF

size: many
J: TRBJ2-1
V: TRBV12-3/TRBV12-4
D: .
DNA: TGTGCCAGCAGTTTAGGGTACAAGGGGTACAATGAGCAGTTCTTC
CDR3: CASSLGYKGYNEQFF

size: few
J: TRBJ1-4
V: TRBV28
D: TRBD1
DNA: TGTGCCAGCAGACCCTACTCCTGGACAGGGGGCGAAAAACTGTCTTTT
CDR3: CASRPYSWTGGEKLSF

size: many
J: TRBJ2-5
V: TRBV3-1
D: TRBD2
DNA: TGTGCCAGCAGCCAAGTAGAGCCTAGCGGGAGTCCAGAGACCCAGTACTTC
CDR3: CASSQVEPSGSPETQYF

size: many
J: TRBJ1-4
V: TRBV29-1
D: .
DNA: TGCAGCGTTTTAGGGGAAAAACTGTTTTTT
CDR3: CSVLGEKLFF

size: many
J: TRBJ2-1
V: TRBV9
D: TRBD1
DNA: TGTGCCAGCAGCGTAGATGTGGGATCAGGGGGTGAGCAGTTCTTC
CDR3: CASSVDVGSGGEQFF

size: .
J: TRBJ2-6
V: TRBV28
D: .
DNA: TGTGCCAGCAGTTTCGAGGACATCAGCTCTCGGTCCAACGTCCTGACTTTC
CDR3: CASSFEDISSRSNVLTF

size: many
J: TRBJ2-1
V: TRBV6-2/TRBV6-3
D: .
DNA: TGTGCCAGCAGCCCTGTAGTCGGGAGTGAGCAGTTCTTC
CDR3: CASSPVVGSEQFF

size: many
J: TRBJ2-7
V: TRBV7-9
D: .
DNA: TGTGCCAGCAGCCAGCAGGACGGAGCCTACGAGCAGTACTTC
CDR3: CASSQQDGAYEQYF

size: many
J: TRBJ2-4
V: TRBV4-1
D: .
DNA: TGCGCCAGCAGCCAAGCTCGGGGGCGCAGGAGTGACATTCAGTACTTC
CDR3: CASSQARGRRSDIQYF

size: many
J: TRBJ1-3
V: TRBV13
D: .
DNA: TGTGCCAGCAGCATGGGGGAAAACTCTGGAAACACCATATATTTT
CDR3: CASSMGENSGNTIYF

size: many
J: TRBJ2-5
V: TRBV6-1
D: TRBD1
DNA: TGTGCCAGCAGGGGAGCCTGGACAGGGACCCAAGAGACCCAGTACTTC
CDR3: CASRGAWTGTQETQYF

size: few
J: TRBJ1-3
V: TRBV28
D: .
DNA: TGTGCCAGCATTTTCGGCCTTCGTGGAAACACCATATATTTT
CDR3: CASIFGLRGNTIYF

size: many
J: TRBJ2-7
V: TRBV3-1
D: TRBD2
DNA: TGTGCCAGCAGCCAGAGCGGGAGGGAGCAGTACTTC
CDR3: CASSQSGREQYF

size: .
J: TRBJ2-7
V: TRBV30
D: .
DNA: TGTGCCTGGAGTGTACAGAGGGAGCAGTACTTC
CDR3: CAWSVQREQYF

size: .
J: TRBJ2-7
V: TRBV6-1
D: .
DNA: TGTGCCAGCAGGCCCAGTTGGCAGTTAGACGAGCAGTACTTC
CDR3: CASRPSWQLDEQYF

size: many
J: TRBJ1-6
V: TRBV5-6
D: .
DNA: TGTGCCAGCAGCGTATTTACTTCACCCCTCCACTTT
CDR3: CASSVFTSPLHF

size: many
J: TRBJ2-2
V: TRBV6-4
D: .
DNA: TGTGCCAGCAGTGGGGGTTTCGGTAGCCCCGGGGAGCTGTTTTTT
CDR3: CASSGGFGSPGELFF

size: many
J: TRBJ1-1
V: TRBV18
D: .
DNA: TGTGCCAGCTCACCATCGGACAGGAACACTGAAGCTTTCTTT
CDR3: CASSPSDRNTEAFF

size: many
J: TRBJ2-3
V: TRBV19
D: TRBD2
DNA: TGTGCCAGTAGTCCTGTGGGACTAGGCAAAGATACGCAGTATTTT
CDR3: CASSPVGLGKDTQYF

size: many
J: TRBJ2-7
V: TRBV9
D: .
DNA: TGTGCCAGCAGCGTATCTTTCAAAGACGAGCAGTACTTC
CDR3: CASSVSFKDEQYF

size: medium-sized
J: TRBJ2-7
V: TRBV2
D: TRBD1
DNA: TGTGCCAGCAGTGACGGACAGGGGGACTACGAGCAGTACTTC
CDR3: CASSDGQGDYEQYF

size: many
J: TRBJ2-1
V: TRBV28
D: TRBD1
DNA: TGTGCCAGCAGTTCAATTCCAGGGGGTGGAAATGAGCAGTTCTTC
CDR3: CASSSIPGGGNEQFF

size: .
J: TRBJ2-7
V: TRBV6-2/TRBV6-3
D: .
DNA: TGTGCCAGCAGTTCCCCGGGACAATCCTCCTACGAGCAGTACTTC
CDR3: CASSSPGQSSYEQYF

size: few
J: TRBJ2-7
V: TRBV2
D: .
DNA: TGTGCCAGCAGCCCTCGACTAGGACGTAACGAGCAGTACTTC
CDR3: CASSPRLGRNEQYF

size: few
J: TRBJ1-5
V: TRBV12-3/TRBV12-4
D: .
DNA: TGTGCCAGCAGGTCGCAGGGAAGTCAGCCCCAGCATTTT
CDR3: CASRSQGSQPQHF